This T cell receptor (beta chain) was obtained from a study of shared clonotypes between healthy human individuals. Germline V CDR1 and CDR2: MGHDK, SYGVNS. This CDR3 has 18 residues. Study-wide findings and caveats: Naive CD4 clonotypes overlapped across a few donors at 4.5% to 5.5%.

TCRdb's copy holds only in-frame clones and misses some; the assay was immunoSEQ multiplex PCR. The data contain around 2.5 million clones, 93% of them singletons. Concerning this clone: Its antigen is unknown. One end of the junction does not line up with germline, which may come from a read error.

The TCR originated in a man aged 18 to 29 in good health. Some clones in this sample may be carry-over from other donors' samples. Sequenced input: naive CD4+ T cells from PBMCs. Subset reported: CD45RA+ positively selected. This chain uses TRBV25-1 with TRBJ2-7, with 14 bases aligning to TRBD2. The CDR3 sequence is CAGSAQGLAGASSYEQYF. DNA of the CDR3: TGTGCCGGCAGTGCCCAGGGACTAGCGGGGGCAAGCTCCTACGAGCAGTACTTC.